The next 12 T cell receptor beta chains were all read from a single sample in a study of graft-versus-host responses after intestinal transplantation. Libraries were prepared by immunoSEQ multiplex PCR; TCRdb keeps only in-frame clonotypes and omits some of them. The sample includes roughly 99,000 clones, roughly 87% of them seen just once. Their antigen targets remain unknown. The sequencing used unstimulated CD4+ T cells sorted from spleen or lymph node cells, collected before transplant. Receptors originate from a human donor who was the organ donor for an intestinal transplant.

This chain joins TRBV9 and TRBJ1-1; D remains unclear. CDR1 and CDR2 from the germline V gene are SGDLS and YYNGEE. Trimming took off 0 bases at V and 1 base at J, with 10 bases between the two ends. The CDR3 loop spans 15 amino acids. CDR3 DNA: TGTGCCAGCAGCGTAGGGGCCAGCCAGAACACTGAAGCTTTCTTT. Amino acid sequence: CASSVGASQNTEAFF.

CDR3 amino acids: CASRRGDGGYEQYF. The DNA of the CDR3 is TGTGCCAGCAGGCGGGGGGACGGTGGCTACGAGCAGTACTTC. The chain is built from TRBV2 and TRBJ2-7; TRBD2 matches 8 bases. Germline V CDR1 and CDR2: SNHLY, FYNNEI. The CDR3 contains 14 residues. Unmatched junction bases numbered 7, after V lost 6 bases and J lost 3 bases.

The J gene is TRBJ1-2, the V gene TRBV30, with a tentative D call TRBD1 (5 bases). The CDR3 runs 14 residues. Germline V gene sequence: CDR1 GTSNPN, CDR2 SVGIG (reference sequence). Trimming removed 5 bases from V and 7 bases from J, with 20 bases in between. The DNA of the CDR3 is TGTGCCTGGGCTCCCTCAGGGTTTTTGTCTGGCTACACCTTC. It specifies CAWAPSGFLSGYTF.

The rearrangement links TRBV6-5 to TRBJ1-1, with 9 nucleotides matching TRBD1. The germline gives CDR1 MNHEY, CDR2 SVGAGI. Germline trimming cut 1 base from V and 6 bases from J; bases unmatched to any gene: 3. The CDR3 runs 14 residues. CDR3 protein: CASSYLGQGSEAFF. The CDR3 DNA reads TGTGCCAGCAGTTACTTGGGACAGGGCTCTGAAGCTTTCTTT.

The chain employs TRBV5-5 and TRBJ2-2; D is undetermined. Trimming cost V 6 bases and J 7 bases, with 13 bases left between them. CDR1 is SGHKS and CDR2 is YYEKEE in the germline V gene (reference sequence). This CDR3 is 13 amino acids long. CDR3 in DNA: TGTGCCAGCACCTGGGGAACCGGCGGGGAGCTGTTTTTT. Residues: CASTWGTGGELFF.

V is TRBV6-4 and J is TRBJ2-3; D gene ambiguous. Trimming pared 7 bases from V and 2 bases from J, leaving 10 bases between. CDR1 is MRHNA, CDR2 SNTAGT, per germline. The length of the CDR3 is 13 residues. The CDR3 region is CASKERLTDTQYF. Here the CDR3 DNA reads TGTGCCAGCAAGGAACGTCTCACAGATACGCAGTATTTT.

This chain links TRBV19 with TRBJ2-7, with 11 positions matching TRBD2. CDR1 is LNHDA and CDR2 is SQIVND in the germline V gene (reference sequence). The CDR3 loop spans 14 amino acids. The junction had 2 bases not matched to a gene; V was cut back by 4 bases and J by 3 bases. As DNA, the CDR3 is TGTGCCAGTAGTAATCTAGCGGGAGGCTACGAGCAGTACTTC. It is translated as CASSNLAGGYEQYF.

This rearrangement joins TRBV5-1 to TRBJ2-5; 8 nucleotides align to TRBD1. The junction had 7 bases not matched to a gene; V was cut back by 1 base and J by 5 bases. The germline CDR1 and CDR2 sequences are SGHRS and YFSETQ. This CDR3 is 15 amino acids long. The CDR3 nucleotides are TGCGCCAGCAGCTTGATCCCAGGGGGCGGTGAGACCCAGTACTTC. Residues: CASSLIPGGGETQYF.

The chain employs TRBV4-1 and TRBJ2-3, with 9 bases lining up with TRBD1. Per the germline V gene, CDR1 is MGHRA and CDR2 is YSYEKL. The CDR3 consists of 16 residues. The V gene end was trimmed by 4 bases and the J gene end by 4 bases; junction bases not matched to a gene: 9. The CDR3 region is CASSRRMDRGSDTQYF. The CDR3 DNA reads TGCGCCAGCAGCCGGAGGATGGACAGGGGATCAGATACGCAGTATTTT.

The V gene is TRBV5-1, the J gene TRBJ2-3; D remains ambiguous. This CDR3 comprises 13 residues. Germline loops: CDR1 SGHRS, CDR2 YFSETQ. V dropped 4 bases and J dropped 5 bases, with 11 bases sitting between them. This chain's CDR3 is CASSPRRGDTQYF. CDR3 sequence (DNA): TGCGCCAGCAGCCCTCGGCGAGGAGATACGCAGTATTTT.

The chain employs TRBV5-1 and TRBJ2-2; 12 positions match TRBD1. V lost 2 bases, J lost 6 bases, and 8 bases stayed unmatched. CDR3 length: 17 amino acids. Germline V gives CDR1 SGHRS, CDR2 YFSETQ. The DNA of the CDR3 is TGCGCCAGCAGCTTCCCCCGGGACAGGGGGCTGGCCGGGGAGCTGTTTTTT. Residues: CASSFPRDRGLAGELFF.

Comments on this clone: The sample contains more than one DNA sequence encoding this CDR3. The J gene is TRBJ2-5, the V gene TRBV5-5; D possibly corresponds to TRBD2 (6 bases). Germline loops: CDR1 SGHKS, CDR2 YYEKEE (reference sequence). The length of the CDR3 is 14 residues. The germline V and J ends were trimmed by 5 bases and 0 bases, with 11 bases remaining between them. The CDR3: CASRKAGYQETQYF. The DNA for the CDR3 is TGTGCCAGCAGGAAGGCGGGGTACCAAGAGACCCAGTACTTC.